The 3 T cell receptor beta chains presented below share a single source sample, sequenced in a study of T cell changes during pregnancy in multiple sclerosis. Profiling relied on immunoSEQ multiplex PCR, and the TCRdb table lists in-frame clones only, not all of them. The table includes around 35,000 clones, just over 90% detected once. Sequenced here: CD8+ T cells from peripheral blood mononuclear cells, sampled before pregnancy. The receptor source for this set is a female donor with multiple sclerosis, enrolled in a pregnancy study.

The chain couples TRBV6-1 to TRBJ2-7; TRBD1 is a possible D gene (5 bases). The V gene's germline CDR1 is MNHNS and CDR2 SASEGT. Trimming took off 6 bases at V and 7 bases at J, with 16 bases between the two ends. This CDR3 is built from 13 residues. CDR3 loop: CASRRRQGPEQYF. CDR3 coding DNA: TGTGCCAGCAGGAGAAGGCAGGGTCCAGAGCAGTACTTC.

This chain links TRBV9 with TRBJ2-1; possibly TRBD2 for D (6 bases). The CDR3 loop spans 14 amino acids. Germline assignment: CDR1 SGDLS and CDR2 YYNGEE. Trimming took off 3 bases at V and 6 bases at J, with 13 bases between the two ends. This CDR3 is CASSETGVRNEQFF. The CDR3 DNA follows: TGTGCCAGCAGCGAAACGGGGGTACGCAATGAGCAGTTCTTC.

Here the CDR3 DNA reads TGTGCCAGCAGCCAAGAGGGGGCTGACACAGATACGCAGTATTTT. Its protein product is CASSQEGADTDTQYF. The chain recombines TRBV7-2 with TRBJ2-3; 7 bases fit TRBD1. CDR1 SGHTA and CDR2 FQGNSA come from the germline V gene. V gave up 5 bases and J gave up 2 bases; unmatched junction bases: 7. This CDR3 has 15 residues.